What follows are 27 T cell receptor beta chains derived from one specimen sequenced in a study of blood T cells in healthy people across ages. Primed by a sample-barcoded 5' primer and a J-beta primer mix, a second PCR proceeded for about 7 to 11 cycles. TCRdb re-derived calls from the 5' RACE reads in MiXCR, one entry per CDR3 protein. This sample yields more than 1,400,000 distinct CDR3 sequences, of which roughly 40% are seen a single time; 7% to 9.5% belongs to the top ten. Sequences were obtained from blood. These receptors came from a woman younger than 35 in good health.

The chain combines TRBV30 with TRBJ2-1, with TRBD2 matching 7 bases. This CDR3 comprises 16 residues. The junction had 15 bases not matched to a gene; V was cut back by 2 bases and J by 8 bases. Per germline, CDR1 GTSNPN and CDR2 SVGIG (reference sequence). The CDR3 region has the DNA TGTGCCTGGAGTCCCCCCATAGGCGCGGGAGTTTATGAGCAGTTCTTC. Residues: CAWSPPIGAGVYEQFF.

The chain has TRBV6-1 and TRBJ1-1; weak D call: TRBD1 (6 bases). The CDR3 runs to 15 residues. From germline, CDR1 is MNHNS and CDR2 SASEGT. The ends were cut back, 6 bases at V and 1 base at J, with 15 bases in the middle. CDR3 DNA: TGTGCCAGCAGCCCCAGGACACAGGGGAACACTGAAGCTTTCTTT. Protein product: CASSPRTQGNTEAFF.

The genes are TRBV14 and TRBJ2-1; 10 bases line up with TRBD2. Germline CDR1 reads SGHDN; CDR2 reads FVKESK. J lost 9 bases, V lost 0 bases, and 11 bases had no gene match. The CDR3 spans 17 residues. The CDR3 DNA is TGTGCCAGCAGCCAAGATGTTGGCCTAGCGGGAGCGATTGAGCAGTTCTTC. This codes for CASSQDVGLAGAIEQFF.

The genes are TRBV28 and TRBJ2-3, with TRBD1 identical over 8 bases. Germline CDR1 MDHEN, CDR2 SYDVKM. The CDR3 extends over 15 amino acids. Unmatched junction bases numbered 11, after V lost 6 bases and J lost 6 bases. Here the CDR3 reads CASSLPGQASDTQYF. DNA of the CDR3: TGTGCCAGCAGCCTACCGGGACAGGCGTCCGATACGCAGTATTTT.

V and J are TRBV7-2 and TRBJ2-3; D is ambiguous. The CDR3 totals 16 residues. The V and J ends lost 0 bases and 1 base respectively, with 11 bases between them. Per germline, CDR1 SGHTA and CDR2 FQGNSA. CDR3 sequence reads: CASSLAGQLRTDTQYF. The CDR3 nucleotides read TGTGCCAGCAGCTTAGCGGGCCAACTGCGCACAGATACGCAGTATTTT.

The rearrangement uses TRBV11-2 and TRBJ2-1, with 7 bases identical to TRBD1. Germline V CDR1 and CDR2: SGHAT, FQNNGV. The CDR3 spans 13 residues. V was pared by 10 bases and J by 7 bases, with 10 bases of the junction left unmatched. CDR3: CATFGQAENEQFF. DNA of the CDR3: TGTGCCACCTTCGGACAGGCCGAAAATGAGCAGTTCTTC.

This clonotype appeared a few times. V and J are TRBV10-3 and TRBJ1-2; D is perhaps TRBD1 (6 bases). Trimming shortened V by 4 bases and J by 8 bases, and 23 bases separated the two germline ends. CDR1 is ENHRY and CDR2 is SYGVKD in the germline V gene. CDR3 length equals 16 residues. In DNA, the CDR3 is TGTGCCATCAGTGCTAACTCAGTGGAGGGGGTAAAAGGCTACACCTTC. Translated: CAISANSVEGVKGYTF.

The sample holds one count of this clonotype. V and J are TRBV7-9 and TRBJ2-6; D possibly corresponds to TRBD1 (5 bases). This CDR3 spans 19 amino acids. Looked up from germline, CDR1 is SEHNR and CDR2 is FQNEAQ (reference sequence). Trimming cost V 5 bases and J 3 bases, with 23 bases left between them. CDR3 protein: CASSPLGLAGRSGANVLTF. DNA for the CDR3: TGTGCCAGCAGCCCTCTGGGGTTGGCAGGGCGAAGTGGGGCCAACGTCCTGACTTTC.

The chain uses TRBV6-8 and TRBJ2-5; TRBD2 matches at 12 bases. The DNA end is more similar to TRBJ2-4, so the J call may be wrong. Germline CDR1 and CDR2: MNHGY and SAAAGT. The CDR3 runs to 20 residues. In DNA, the CDR3 is TGTGCCAGCAGTTTTCCCAGACTAGCGGGAGAGGGAGAGGTCAAAAACATTCAGTACTTC. Its protein product is CASSFPRLAGEGEVKNIQYF.

This clonotype was seen a handful of times. CDR3 bases: TGCGCCAGCAGCCAAGATGGGTCTAGTCGGGGACAAGAGACCCAGTACTTC. Protein product: CASSQDGSSRGQETQYF. The chain uses TRBV4-1 and TRBJ2-5, with D possibly matching TRBD2 (5 bases). The V end lost 0 bases, the J end lost 2 bases, and 16 bases lay between the germline ends. There are 17 residues in the CDR3. Germline V gene data show CDR1 as MGHRA and CDR2 as YSYEKL.

The chain combines TRBV12-3 or TRBV12-4 with TRBJ2-1; TRBD2 aligns across 7 bases. V gave up 7 bases and J gave up 0 bases; unmatched junction bases: 9. CDR3 length equals 16 residues. The CDR3 bases are TGTGCCAGCATTCCGCCGGGGGGACCCTCCTACAATGAGCAGTTCTTC. Its translation is CASIPPGGPSYNEQFF.

This clonotype came up a few times. The genes are TRBV3-1 and TRBJ2-1, with 10 bases lining up with TRBD2. The germline gives CDR1 LGHDT, CDR2 YNNKEL (reference sequence). V shed 0 bases and J 5 bases; nucleotides not matched to a gene: 13. The CDR3 runs to 19 residues. CDR3 in DNA: TGTGCCAGCAGCCAAGAAGAGCTAGCGGGAGCATCGAGGGACAATGAGCAGTTCTTC. Its protein is CASSQEELAGASRDNEQFF.

Regarding this clonotype: The junction shows a germline mismatch at one end, possibly a read error. The chain links TRBV7-9 to TRBJ2-1; 8 bases match TRBD2. The germline gives CDR1 SEHNR, CDR2 FQNEAQ (reference sequence). The CDR3 length is 16 residues. Written as DNA, the CDR3 is TGTGCCAGCAGCTTCCCCCGACTAGCGAGGCACAATGGGCAGTTCTTC. This codes for CASSFPRLARHNGQFF.

A few counts support this clonotype. V gene TRBV12-3 or TRBV12-4 combines with J gene TRBJ2-7, with D hard to call. V shed 2 bases and J shed 3 bases, with 8 bases lying between them. The CDR3 runs 13 residues. CDR3 amino acids: CASSLMTIYEQYF. As DNA, the CDR3 is TGTGCCAGCAGTTTAATGACAATCTACGAGCAGTACTTC.

Only a few counts were recorded for this clonotype. This chain uses TRBV5-1 with TRBJ2-3; 7 nucleotides align to TRBD1. The CDR3 is 15 residues long. The germline gives CDR1 SGHRS, CDR2 YFSETQ. V lost 3 bases, J lost 6 bases, and 10 bases stayed unmatched. The CDR3 spells CASSSDDRVLDTQYF. DNA for the CDR3: TGCGCCAGCAGCTCCGACGACAGGGTCCTGGATACGCAGTATTTT.

The chain has TRBV7-2 and TRBJ2-7; D unclear. The germline V gene has CDR1 SGHTA and CDR2 FQGNSA. The CDR3 spans 14 residues. V lost 0 bases and J 7 bases, leaving 13 bases between the germline ends. As DNA, the CDR3 is TGTGCCAGCAGCTTAGCGCTACCAAACAATGAGCAGTACTTC. Residues: CASSLALPNNEQYF. The variable domain in full, with the rest retrieved from reference TRBV7-2 and TRBJ2-7, is GAGVSQSPSNKVTEKGKDVELRCDPISGHTALYWYRQSLGQGLEFLIYFQGNSAPDKSGLPSDRFSAERTGGSVSTLTIQRTQQEDSAVYLCASSLALPNNEQYFGPGTRLTVT.

The rearrangement links TRBV20-1 to TRBJ2-3; D may be TRBD1 or TRBD2 (5 bases each). The germline V and J ends were trimmed by 6 bases and 2 bases, with 15 bases remaining between them. CDR1 and CDR2 (germline): DFQATT, SNEGSKA (reference sequence). The CDR3 extends over 14 amino acids. In DNA form, the CDR3 reads TGCAGTGCAAGGGAAACGGGGACCACAGATACGCAGTATTTT. The encoded protein is CSARETGTTDTQYF.

The chain employs TRBV20-1 and TRBJ2-3; 10 bases align to TRBD2. Germline CDR1 is DFQATT and CDR2 is SNEGSKA (reference sequence). The trim removed 3 bases at V and 3 bases at J, leaving 9 bases unmatched. The CDR3 has 16 residues. This CDR3 is CSASPLTSGATDTQYF. CDR3 nucleotides: TGCAGTGCTAGCCCCCTCACTAGCGGGGCAACAGATACGCAGTATTTT.

This clonotype has a single count. This chain links TRBV6-1 with TRBJ2-4; D might be TRBD1 or TRBD2, each matching 5 bases. The V and J ends lost 6 bases and 8 bases respectively, with 26 bases between them. Germline CDR1 is MNHNS and CDR2 is SASEGT. This CDR3 contains 17 residues. As DNA, the CDR3 is TGTGCCAGCAGATTGCAGACAGAGGCGGGTAACGGGGACATTCAGTACTTC. This encodes CASRLQTEAGNGDIQYF.

There are a few counts of this clonotype. The CDR3 is CASYSLSLQGWGYGYTF. CDR3 bases: TGTGCCAGCTACTCATTATCGCTCCAGGGGTGGGGCTATGGCTACACCTTC. V gene TRBV27 combines with J gene TRBJ1-2, with a weak D call TRBD1 (6 bases). Germline V gene sequence: CDR1 MNHEY, CDR2 SMNVEV (reference sequence). The ends were cut back, 8 bases at V and 4 bases at J, with 26 bases in the middle. The CDR3 has 17 amino acids.

In its sample, this clonotype was seen a few times. V and J are TRBV20-1 and TRBJ2-1; D gene unclear. V was pared by 6 bases and J by 4 bases, with 10 bases between. This CDR3 is 12 amino acids long. Germline V gives CDR1 DFQATT, CDR2 SNEGSKA (reference sequence). CDR3 sequence: CSADGLYNEQFF. The CDR3 region has the DNA TGCAGTGCCGATGGGCTTTACAATGAGCAGTTCTTC.

Only one count was recorded for this clonotype. The chain has TRBV20-1 and TRBJ2-1; TRBD2 matches at 8 bases. The CDR3 length is 18 residues. Germline CDR1 is DFQATT and CDR2 is SNEGSKA (reference sequence). With V trimmed by 0 bases and J by 0 bases, 10 bases remained unmatched. CDR3 protein: CSARDRVSGVSSYNEQFF. CDR3 sequence (DNA): TGCAGTGCTAGAGATCGGGTTAGCGGGGTTAGCTCCTACAATGAGCAGTTCTTC.

The V call is TRBV5-1, the J call TRBJ2-1; tentatively, D is TRBD1 (6 bases). The CDR3 totals 16 residues. Trimming removed 0 bases at V and 4 bases at J, with 14 bases between. CDR1 SGHRS and CDR2 YFSETQ come from the germline V gene. The CDR3 reads CASSLESGGEYNEQFF. The CDR3, as DNA: TGCGCCAGCAGCTTGGAATCTGGGGGCGAGTACAATGAGCAGTTCTTC.

The chain is built from TRBV10-3 and TRBJ1-1, with unresolved D. The V gene lost 2 bases and the J gene lost 4 bases, with 14 bases spanning the gap. The CDR3 loop spans 15 amino acids. Germline CDR1 and CDR2: ENHRY and SYGVKD. The CDR3 region is CAISERVVVPTEAFF. The CDR3 nucleotides read TGTGCCATCAGTGAGAGAGTGGTAGTGCCCACTGAAGCTTTCTTT.

The rearrangement joins TRBV13 to TRBJ2-4, with 7 bases identical to TRBD2. Matching the DNA end better, TRBJ2-7 makes the J call doubtful. This CDR3 has 16 residues. Germline values: CDR1 PRHDT, CDR2 FYEKMQ (reference sequence). CDR3 residues: CASSAWGYSGRSEQYF. The CDR3, as DNA: TGTGCCAGCAGTGCATGGGGATATAGCGGGCGGAGCGAGCAGTACTTC.

The V call is TRBV11-1, the J call TRBJ2-7, with D perhaps matching TRBD1 (6 bases). The CDR3 is made up of 14 amino acids. V was shortened by 5 bases and J by 4 bases, with 15 bases between the two germline ends. Germline lookup yields CDR1 SGHAT and CDR2 FQDESV (reference sequence). The CDR3 protein is CASSPNRVRYEQYF. As DNA, the CDR3 is TGTGCCAGCAGCCCAAACAGGGTACGGTACGAGCAGTACTTC.

A word on this clonotype: At one end, the junction sequence differs from germline, possibly due to a read error. The J gene is TRBJ2-2, the V gene TRBV13; 8 nucleotides agree with TRBD1. CDR3 length: 15 amino acids. Germline CDR1 reads PRHDT; CDR2 reads FYEKMQ (reference sequence). The CDR3 DNA sequence: TGTGCCGGCAGCGACAGGGGCGCGAACACCGGGGAGCTGTTTTTT. This sequence encodes CAGSDRGANTGELFF. The variable domain in full, with the rest retrieved from reference TRBV13 and TRBJ2-2, is AAGVIQSPRHLIKEKRETATLKCYPIPRHDTVYWYQQGPGQDPQFLISFYEKMQSDKGSIPDRFSAQQFSDYHSELNMSSLELGDSALYFCAGSDRGANTGELFFGEGSRLTVL.